This T cell receptor beta chain derives from a study of CD8 T cells in Susac syndrome. Study outcomes and limitations: It was acknowledged in the study that the number of individuals who were included in its TCR sequencing and HLA analysis was relatively small.

With random hexamers, reverse transcription was performed on roughly 0.5 to 1 ug of RNA. The CDR3 of TCR beta was amplified by immunoSEQ multiplex PCR across 54 Vbeta and 13 Jbeta. One entry per CDR3 protein results from TCRdb running MiXCR on the immunoSEQ multiplex PCR reads. The top ten hold more than 0.09% of the sample, which has about 120,000 distinct CDR3 sequences, 94% seen once. Regarding this clonotype: Its antigen remains unidentified.

TCR beta from blood CD8+ and CD4+ T cells was sequenced. Age- and sex-matched healthy donors served as the control group. V lost 4 bases and J 6 bases, leaving 17 bases between the germline ends. CDR1 and CDR2 (germline): SNHLY, FYNNEI. The CDR3 extends over 15 amino acids. The sequenced sample consisted of CD4+ T cells from PBMCs. The clonotype originates from a human donor in good health. J is TRBJ2-3 and V is TRBV2; weak D call: TRBD2 (5 bases). The CDR3 loop is CASSVQRLGSDTQYF. CDR3 in DNA: TGTGCCAGCAGTGTCCAGCGGTTGGGCTCCGATACGCAGTATTTT.